The 3 T cell receptor beta chains reported below all come from one sample, sequenced in a study of T cells in women clearing cervical HPV infection. Using immunoSEQ multiplex PCR, the repertoire was profiled, and TCRdb retains in-frame clones only, with some absent. The sample totals about 9,200 clones; its top ten clones hold around 8.2%. The sequenced sample was blood buffy coat. Every receptor here comes from a woman aged 18 to 75 with a cervical HPV16 infection that either progressed to CIN3+ or cleared (not recorded which).

About this clone: Read coverage stops 3 residues before the CDR3 terminus; the germline J gene supplies the remainder. V gene TRBV13 combines with J gene TRBJ2-3; TRBD2 agrees at 10 bases. The V gene end was trimmed by 6 bases and the J gene end by 0 bases; junction bases not matched to a gene: 6. Germline V gives CDR1 PRHDT, CDR2 FYEKMQ (reference sequence). The CDR3 sequence is 16 residues long. CDR3 DNA (partial): TGTGCCAGCAGTACTAGCGGGGCCCTTAGCACAGATACG. Encoded protein: CASSTSGALSTDT. The complete CDR3 protein is CASSTSGALSTDTQYF.

Remarks on this clone: Sequencing ends 3 residues short of the CDR3 end; the germline J gene provides the rest. The V gene is TRBV10-1, the J gene TRBJ1-1, with D possibly matching TRBD1 (5 bases). This CDR3 contains 16 residues. Germline assignment: CDR1 WNHNN and CDR2 SYGVQD (reference sequence). V lost 0 bases, J lost 2 bases, and 13 bases lay in between. CDR3 DNA, as far as it was read: TGCGCCAGCAGTGAGTCTGCCAGGGTGGCTAACACTGAA. This translates into CASSESARVANTE. The CDR3 in full is CASSESARVANTEAFF.

As to this clone: The read ends 3 residues before the CDR3 terminus; that terminus is restored from the germline J gene. This rearrangement joins TRBV9 to TRBJ1-4; possibly TRBD1 for D (6 bases). The germline V gene encodes CDR1 SGDLS and CDR2 YYNGEE. The CDR3 is 13 amino acids. V was cut by 0 bases and J by 8 bases, with 8 bases left in between. This chain's CDR3 is CASSVAGDEKLFF. CDR3 DNA (partial): TGTGCCAGCAGCGTAGCAGGGGACGAAAAA. The entire variable domain, with the rest obtained from reference TRBV9 and TRBJ1-4, is as follows: DSGVTQTPKHLITATGQRVTLRCSPRSGDLSVYWYQQSLDQGLQFLIQYYNGEERAKGNILERFSAQQFPDLHSELNLSSLELGDSALYFCASSVAGDEKLFFGSGTQLSVL.